Below, one T cell receptor (beta chain) is given with its context. The CDR3 consists of 14 residues. Trimming removed 4 bases from V and 7 bases from J, with 14 bases in between. Per germline, CDR1 MGHDK and CDR2 SYGVNS. This entry comes from a study of blood T cell repertoires in COVID-19. Study-wide background: Material from acute and convalescent COVID-19 was sourced from the United States, Italy and Spain. Sources were T cells, B-cell-depleted T cells, or PBMCs; the material itself was cDNA or gDNA.

Per the authors' pipeline: The assay estimated nucleated cells by amplifying reference gene primers. Libraries were prepared by immunoSEQ multiplex PCR; TCRdb keeps only in-frame clonotypes and omits some of them. V and J calls and clone size come straight from that table; D and trimming were deduced from the DNA. The sample yields approximately 170,000 clones, about 92% seen once. This chain uses TRBV25-1 with TRBJ1-5; tentatively, D is TRBD1 (6 bases). The sequence was obtained from a man in his sixties with active or convalescent COVID-19. The sequenced sample consisted of peripheral blood. CDR3 DNA: TGTGCCAGCAGTGGATCGGGGGGCGTCCAGCCCCAGCATTTT. It yields the protein CASSGSGGVQPQHF.